This TCR beta chain was sequenced in a study of blood T cell repertoires in COVID-19. At the level of the study: From the United States, Italy and Spain came samples of acute and convalescent COVID-19. T cells, B-cell-depleted T cells, or PBMCs supplied cDNA or gDNA.

In the authors' workflow: Scientists estimated how many nucleated cells there were by amplifying reference gene primers. Using immunoSEQ multiplex PCR, the repertoire was profiled, and TCRdb retains in-frame clones only, with some absent. Clone size and V and J calls were adopted from that table, with D and trimming inferred from the DNA. This sample has some 200,000 clones, with approximately 90% found just once. Germline V gene lookup returns CDR1 MGHDK and CDR2 SYGVNS. This CDR3 contains 15 residues. The junction had 6 bases not matched to a gene; V was cut back by 1 base and J by 7 bases. This clone was observed once.

The sequence derives from a woman aged 18-29 years who had recovered from COVID-19. The chain links TRBV25-1 to TRBJ1-4; 7 bases map to TRBD1. The sequenced sample consisted of PBMCs or T cells enriched from blood (not recorded which). CDR3: CASSEFKGAFEKLFF. The CDR3 DNA is TGTGCCAGCAGTGAATTTAAGGGGGCGTTTGAAAAACTGTTTTTT.